These T cell receptor beta chains were read from a single sample in a study of shared clonotypes between healthy human individuals. Sequencing used immunoSEQ multiplex PCR; TCRdb keeps in-frame clones, though not all of them. This sample carries fewer than 1 million clones, about 96% of them seen once, and the ten largest clones take less than 0.25%. Sample: naive CD8+ T cells sorted from blood. These receptors were obtained from a man younger than 40 in good health. Both conserved end residues are part of each CDR3.

TRBV25-1,CASSAQVDTQYF
TRBV27,CASRLAGALSYEQYF
TRBV5-6,CASSSRLPTLPGDTEAFF
TRBV6-5,CASSELAGGYNEQFF
TRBV5-8,CASSSGLRGADTQYF
TRBV11-3,CASSPRTSGRAGEQFF
TRBV7-3,CASSPYPSAGGGETQYF
TRBV9,CASSMGQGSYEQYF
TRBV27,CASRTGAGGNYEQYF
TRBV5-1,CASSLGVNYEQYF
TRBV30,CAWSGLSVYNEQFF
TRBV28,CAATSGASGGPTNNEQFF
TRBV29-1,CSVEVLRRDYGYTF
TRBV25-1,CASTGNTEAFF
TRBV5-1,CASSLAMGLPYNEQFF
TRBV11-2,CASSARSLGGSFEKLFF
TRBV7-9,CASSETSGVYNEQFF
TRBV7-2,CASSGEWDRVGHHFF
TRBV7-9,CASSSGTSGANVLTF
TRBV2,CASDRGALYEQYF
TRBV5-4,CASRPGESSYEQYF
TRBV27,CASSFSHSGGYTF
TRBV7-6,CASTFRDYEQYF
TRBV19,CASNSGQGYNEQFF
TRBV2,CARRTGQGEIYEQYF
TRBV30,CAWSVGGGNQPQHF
TRBV15,CATSRGGGSGNTIYF
TRBV4-3,CASSHTISGASYEQYF
TRBV4-1,CASSQATGIVTDTQYF
TRBV6-4,CASSAGPNQPQHF
TRBV29-1,CSVGQTGGNYEQYF
TRBV27,CASSLLPLSGGGEQFF
TRBV5-1,CASSSGVADNTGELFF
TRBV10-1,CASSLGVFDEQYF
TRBV15,CATSRERGRARETQYF
TRBV11-2,CASSLDGVGLRGEQFF